Presented here are 31 T cell receptor beta chains from one specimen sequenced in a study of identical twins. MiXCR, applied by TCRdb to the 5' RACE reads, yields one record per CDR3 protein. This table holds hundreds of thousands of distinct CDR3 sequences, roughly 18% found once. This same sample was also taken into another study, of T cells expressing NK-cell markers.

The sample comprised PBMCs. These receptors all stem from a woman between 18 and 29 years old in good health.

Here the CDR3 reads CASSQSPGTFQETQYF. The DNA for the CDR3 is TGTGCCAGCAGCCAATCCCCCGGGACTTTCCAAGAGACCCAGTACTTC. This chain uses TRBV3-1 with TRBJ2-5; TRBD2 might be the D (6 bases). This CDR3 region has 16 residues. The V end was cut by 2 bases, the J end by 1 base, with 14 bases between. CDR1 is LGHDT, CDR2 YNNKEL, per germline (reference sequence).

The gene calls are TRBV20-1 and TRBJ2-7; 7 bases fit TRBD2. Germline V gene lookup returns CDR1 DFQATT and CDR2 SNEGSKA (reference sequence). The CDR3 has 16 amino acids. The ends lost 3 bases at V and 4 bases at J; junction bases unmatched: 15. The CDR3 DNA sequence: TGCAGTGCTAGGGTAGCGGGCCACCCCTTGGGATACGAGCAGTACTTC. Encoded protein: CSARVAGHPLGYEQYF.

The rearrangement links TRBV12-3 or TRBV12-4 to TRBJ1-1; D uncertain. V dropped 8 bases and J dropped 1 base, with 11 bases sitting between them. This CDR3 has 13 residues. The CDR3 DNA follows: TGTGCCAGCGTCCCCCGGACGAACACTGAAGCTTTCTTT. Protein sequence: CASVPRTNTEAFF.

This clonotype was recorded many times. The chain carries TRBV20-1 and TRBJ2-7; possibly TRBD2 for D (5 bases). The CDR3 is 12 amino acids. V lost 3 bases, J lost 2 bases, and 8 bases lay in between. CDR1 and CDR2 (germline): DFQATT, SNEGSKA (reference sequence). CDR3 sequence: CSARGEAYEQYF. Written as DNA, the CDR3 is TGCAGTGCTAGGGGAGAGGCCTACGAGCAGTACTTC.

This clonotype has only a few counts. The chain recombines TRBV12-3 or TRBV12-4 with TRBJ1-5, with 7 bases that match TRBD1. This CDR3 comprises 15 residues. The junction had 14 bases not matched to a gene; V was cut back by 11 bases and J by 4 bases. The CDR3, as DNA: TGTGCCTCCAGGGGGTCCCTAGGTAGGAATCAGCCCCAGCATTTT. Its translation is CASRGSLGRNQPQHF.

The CDR3 coding sequence is TGCAGTGCTAGGGGACAGGGTGTGAATTCACCCCTCCACTTT. Protein: CSARGQGVNSPLHF. The V gene is TRBV20-1, the J gene TRBJ1-6; 9 nucleotides align to TRBD1. The CDR3 extends over 14 amino acids. The germline V gene has CDR1 DFQATT and CDR2 SNEGSKA (reference sequence). The ends lost 3 bases at V and 7 bases at J; junction bases unmatched: 4.

The gene calls are TRBV12-3 or TRBV12-4 and TRBJ2-1; D is unresolved. There are 10 residues in the CDR3. Trimming removed 3 bases at V and 12 bases at J, with 6 bases between. CDR3 bases: TGTGCCAGCAGTTTGAGGTGGCAGTTCTTC. It translates to CASSLRWQFF.

This clonotype was recorded many times. The chain recombines TRBV20-1 with TRBJ2-1; D ambiguous. Trimming took 6 bases from V and 7 from J, leaving 19 bases between them. The germline V gene has CDR1 DFQATT and CDR2 SNEGSKA (reference sequence). The CDR3 loop spans 14 amino acids. The CDR3, as DNA: TGCAGTGCCACAATCCCTACGCGGCTAAATGAGCAGTTCTTC. Protein: CSATIPTRLNEQFF.

This clonotype has a handful of counts. The chain joins TRBV6-1 to TRBJ2-6; D might be TRBD1 (5 bases). The CDR3 totals 16 residues. Germline values: CDR1 MNHNS, CDR2 SASEGT. V lost 6 bases and J lost 0, with 12 bases in between. The CDR3 nucleotides read TGTGCCAGCAGGGGGCCCACAATCTCTGGGGCCAACGTCCTGACTTTC. Protein sequence: CASRGPTISGANVLTF.

On this clonotype itself: A read error may account for a junction end that differs from germline. The rearrangement joins TRBV20-1 to TRBJ2-1; D is unresolved. The CDR3 has 11 residues. Germline V CDR1 and CDR2: DFQATT, SNEGSKA (reference sequence). CDR3 sequence reads: CSARNYNEQSF. In nucleotides, the CDR3 is TGCAGTGCTAGGAACTACAATGAGCAGTCCTTC.

V and J are TRBV6-5 and TRBJ2-1; TRBD2 agrees at 12 bases. The germline V gene encodes CDR1 MNHEY and CDR2 SVGAGI. The CDR3 has 17 residues. V shed 0 bases and J 7 bases; nucleotides not matched to a gene: 7. For the CDR3, the DNA is TGTGCCAGCAGTTACTCGTCCCCTAGCGGGGGGGGGAATGAGCAGTTCTTC. This sequence encodes CASSYSSPSGGGNEQFF.

This clonotype was seen only a few times. This rearrangement joins TRBV5-4 to TRBJ2-1; D gene uncertain. Germline-derived CDR1 and CDR2 are SGHNT and YYREEE (reference sequence). The CDR3 contains 12 residues. With 6 bases removed from V and 5 bases from J, the gap between germline ends came to 9 bases. Here the CDR3 DNA reads TGTGCCAGCACGACCCAAGACAATGAGCAGTTCTTC. This translates into CASTTQDNEQFF.

The CDR3 DNA follows: TGTGCCAGCAGCCAGACCCTGACAGATACGCAGTATTTT. It yields the protein CASSQTLTDTQYF. The chain employs TRBV3-1 and TRBJ2-3, with D unclear. Germline-derived CDR1 and CDR2 are LGHDT and YNNKEL (reference sequence). CDR3 size: 13 residues. Deletions cut 3 bases from V and 3 bases from J, with 7 bases between.

Only a few counts were recorded for this clonotype. V gene TRBV9 combines with J gene TRBJ2-1; D might be TRBD2 (6 bases). CDR1 is SGDLS and CDR2 is YYNGEE in the germline V gene. The CDR3 contains 15 residues. V was pared by 2 bases and J by 3 bases, with 12 bases between. The CDR3, as DNA: TGTGCCAGCAGCGTTTCGGGGGAAATCTACAATGAGCAGTTCTTC. It codes for CASSVSGEIYNEQFF.

This clonotype has ten or more counts. The chain carries TRBV20-1 and TRBJ1-1; D call uncertain. The CDR3 is made up of 12 amino acids. From germline, CDR1 is DFQATT and CDR2 SNEGSKA (reference sequence). Trimming took 5 bases from V and 6 from J, leaving 13 bases between them. Here the CDR3 DNA reads TGCAGTGCTCCTAGCCCCCAGTCTGAAGCTTTCTTT. It translates to CSAPSPQSEAFF.

The chain uses TRBV18 and TRBJ2-1, with 12 bases fitting TRBD2. V was pared by 7 bases and J by 0 bases, with 4 bases of the junction left unmatched. This CDR3 is built from 16 residues. Per germline, CDR1 KGHSH and CDR2 LQKENI. This CDR3 reads CASYRTSGVSYNEQFF. The DNA for the CDR3 is TGTGCCAGCTACCGGACTAGCGGGGTCTCCTACAATGAGCAGTTCTTC.

The V call is TRBV6-4, the J call TRBJ2-5; D is undetermined. The CDR3 sequence is 13 residues long. CDR1 and CDR2 (germline): MRHNA, SNTAGT. The V end was cut by 6 bases, the J end by 5 bases, with 13 bases between. The CDR3 region has the DNA TGTGCCAGCAGCGCCCGAGCAGGCGAGACCCAGTACTTC. Residues: CASSARAGETQYF.

A few counts support this clonotype. CDR3 coding DNA: TGTGCCAGCAGCGTGACAGGAACGAACACCGGGGAGCTGTTTTTT. Protein: CASSVTGTNTGELFF. The chain is built from TRBV9 and TRBJ2-2, with a possible D match to TRBD1 (6 bases). The CDR3 runs 15 residues. The V end lost 2 bases, the J end lost 0 bases, and 8 bases lay between the germline ends. From germline, CDR1 is SGDLS and CDR2 YYNGEE.

J is TRBJ1-5 and V is TRBV6-2 or TRBV6-3; TRBD1 aligns across 9 bases. V lost 6 bases and J lost 5; bases outside the gene matches: 5. CDR1 MNHEY and CDR2 SVGEGT come from the germline V gene. The CDR3 totals 14 residues. The CDR3 here is CASSRDRVYQPQHF. The CDR3 DNA follows: TGTGCCAGCAGCCGGGACAGGGTATATCAGCCCCAGCATTTT.

This clonotype was counted between two and nine times. V and J are TRBV3-1 and TRBJ1-1, with TRBD1 as a possible D gene (5 bases). The CDR3 contains 13 residues. Germline V gives CDR1 LGHDT, CDR2 YNNKEL (reference sequence). The V and J ends lost 3 bases and 5 bases respectively, with 10 bases between them. The CDR3 here is CASSHGGRTEAFF. CDR3 coding DNA: TGTGCCAGCAGCCATGGGGGGAGGACTGAAGCTTTCTTT.

The chain combines TRBV7-9 with TRBJ1-4; 10 bases fit TRBD1. This CDR3 has 14 residues. The germline V gene has CDR1 SEHNR and CDR2 FQNEAQ (reference sequence). The ends lost 7 bases at V and 6 bases at J; junction bases unmatched: 5. This CDR3 reads CASTSGTGDEKLFF. Written as DNA, the CDR3 is TGTGCCAGCACCTCCGGGACAGGGGATGAAAAACTGTTTTTT.

This clonotype came up many times. The V call is TRBV12-3 or TRBV12-4, the J call TRBJ2-3; 8 bases agree with TRBD2. Germline trimming cut 5 bases from V and 2 bases from J; bases unmatched to any gene: 3. The CDR3 extends over 14 amino acids. The CDR3 spells CASSTSGTTDTQYF. The CDR3 DNA follows: TGTGCCAGCAGTACTAGCGGAACCACAGATACGCAGTATTTT.

The rearrangement uses TRBV7-2 and TRBJ2-7; 7 nucleotides line up with TRBD2. Trimming took 1 base from V and 3 from J; bases not matched to a gene: 12. The CDR3 covers 17 residues. Germline V gene data show CDR1 as SGHTA and CDR2 as FQGNSA. CDR3 in DNA: TGTGCCAGCAGCTTAGTATCGGCTAGCGGAATATTCTACGAGCAGTACTTC. This gives the protein CASSLVSASGIFYEQYF.

This chain joins TRBV9 and TRBJ1-5; 10 bases align to TRBD1. The ends lost 4 bases at V and 5 bases at J; junction bases unmatched: 6. Germline loops: CDR1 SGDLS, CDR2 YYNGEE. The CDR3 totals 15 residues. CDR3 protein: CASSHGTGVDQPQHF. Here the CDR3 DNA reads TGTGCCAGCAGCCACGGGACAGGGGTGGATCAGCCCCAGCATTTT.

The gene calls are TRBV7-3 and TRBJ1-2, with D possibly being TRBD1 (6 bases). The CDR3 is 17 amino acids. Trimming removed 0 bases from V and 2 bases from J, with 16 bases in between. The germline V gene encodes CDR1 SGHTA and CDR2 FQGTGA. CDR3 DNA sequence: TGTGCCAGCAGCTTAACCGACGGACAGACTTACAACTATGGCTACACCTTC. It is translated as CASSLTDGQTYNYGYTF.

This sequence joins TRBV5-1 and TRBJ2-7, with no clear D. The V and J ends lost 4 bases and 5 bases respectively, with 16 bases between them. The CDR3 sequence is 14 residues long. Germline V CDR1 and CDR2: SGHRS, YFSETQ. The CDR3 nucleotides are TGCGCCAGCAGCCCTGGGGTGAGGAAGCACGAGCAGTACTTC. Amino acids: CASSPGVRKHEQYF.

This clonotype showed up just a few times. The rearrangement uses TRBV7-9 and TRBJ2-2, with D uncertain. Germline V gene data show CDR1 as SEHNR and CDR2 as FQNEAQ (reference sequence). V lost 4 bases to trimming and J lost 4 bases, with 7 bases between them. The CDR3 consists of 13 residues. In DNA, the CDR3 is TGTGCCAGCAGCTCTCCTGCCACCGGGGAGCTGTTTTTT. As protein: CASSSPATGELFF.

As regards this clonotype: One end of the junction does not line up with germline, which may come from a read error. V is TRBV20-1 and J is TRBJ2-5; the D is unclear. CDR1 is DFQATT, CDR2 SNEGSKA, per germline (reference sequence). The CDR3 covers 13 residues. CDR3 amino acids: CSAGDLRMETQYF. The CDR3, as DNA: TGCAGTGCTGGAGACCTCAGGATGGAGACCCAGTACTTC.

The rearrangement joins TRBV6-1 to TRBJ2-3; TRBD2 matches 14 bases. J lost 4 bases, V lost 4 bases, and 10 bases had no gene match. Germline CDR1 is MNHNS and CDR2 is SASEGT. The CDR3 length is 18 residues. For the CDR3, the DNA is TGTGCCAGCAGTGGACTAGCGGGGGGGCCTAGGTTGGCAGATACGCAGTATTTT. This gives the protein CASSGLAGGPRLADTQYF.

This rearrangement joins TRBV12-3 or TRBV12-4 to TRBJ2-1, with 7 bases that match TRBD2. V gave up 6 bases and J gave up 12 bases; unmatched junction bases: 5. This CDR3 has 11 amino acids. DNA of the CDR3: TGTGCCAGCAGCGCCCCGGGAGGGCAGTTCTTC. Its protein product is CASSAPGGQFF.

In this sample, this clonotype turned up a few times. The chain employs TRBV12-3 or TRBV12-4 and TRBJ2-1; D tentatively fits TRBD1 or TRBD2 (6 bases each). This CDR3 comprises 15 residues. V gave up 8 bases and J gave up 3 bases, with 17 bases separating them. CDR3 residues: CASVPRGEYYNEQFF. The DNA of the CDR3 is TGTGCCAGCGTTCCTAGGGGGGAGTACTACAATGAGCAGTTCTTC.